This T cell receptor beta chain was sequenced in a study of blood T cells in healthy people across ages. At the level of the study: There was about one barcoded beta molecule captured by template switching per two T cells. General study findings and limits: Among long-lived donors, naive CD4+ cells were more numerous and diversity higher than in aged donors. Per million T cells, the diversity of TCR beta decreased roughly linearly as age advanced.

Germline V gene data show CDR1 as MNHEY and CDR2 as SVGEGT. V was trimmed by 10 bases and J by 4 bases, leaving 17 bases between them. The CDR3 length is 13 residues. Isolating PBMCs gave at least 6.5 million of these cells per sample. This clonotype was counted between two and nine times. Its target is unknown. The use of a sample-barcoded 5' primer and a J-beta primer mix characterized a second PCR of about 7 to 12 cycles. TCRdb fed the 5' RACE reads into MiXCR, producing one record per CDR3 protein. The profile shows some 1.8 million distinct CDR3 sequences, 39% of them singletons. The sample consisted of blood. The rearrangement joins TRBV6-2 or TRBV6-3 to TRBJ2-7, with D maybe TRBD2 (6 bases). This TCR was sampled from a human donor in good health. DNA of the CDR3: TGTGCCACCGCACGGGGGAGAGAGTACGAGCAGTACTTC. Translated, it gives CATARGREYEQYF.